This T cell receptor (beta chain) was sequenced for a study of blood T cell repertoires in COVID-19. The assay was immunoSEQ multiplex PCR, and TCRdb's table has in-frame clones only and misses some. This sample has about 270,000 clones, with 75% to 95% found just once. The sequencing sample was made of peripheral blood. The receptor's source is a person between 18 and 35 years old with COVID-19, enrolled during active disease.

The CDR3 DNA follows: TGCGCCAGCAGCTCAGCCAGGGGGCAAACCGGGGAGCTGTTTTTT. Translation: CASSSARGQTGELFF. V is TRBV5-1 and J is TRBJ2-2, with 8 nucleotides matching TRBD1. After removal of 3 bases from V and 5 bases from J, the junction contained 6 bases not matched to a gene. The germline gives CDR1 SGHRS, CDR2 YFSETQ. The CDR3 extends over 15 amino acids.